These T cell receptor beta chains were read from a single sample in a study of cytomegalovirus exposure and HLA in healthy donors. Produced via immunoSEQ multiplex PCR; TCRdb's table is partial and in-frame only. This table has some 170,000 clones, around 75% appearing once. Sequencing used PBMCs. All receptors derive from a female donor in good health and CMV-seronegative. Both conserved end residues are trimmed from each CDR3. The order of the fields is V gene, J gene, CDR3 protein.

>TRBV23-1|TRBJ2-1
ASSQSQGQYNEQF
>TRBV7-3|TRBJ1-6
ASSSRSRTENSPLH
>TRBV11-2|TRBJ2-3
ASSLAGGPTDTQY
>TRBV6-5|TRBJ2-7
ASSYPGQSCEQY
>TRBV5-6|TRBJ2-3
ASSPATSGGLTDTQY
>TRBV27|TRBJ2-2
ASSSVAGGHRELF
>TRBV30|TRBJ1-1
ASSEGIEAF
>TRBV27|TRBJ2-3
ASSSSGTGGTDTQY
>TRBV19|TRBJ2-2
ASSIFSGTEFFGELF
>TRBV6-6|TRBJ2-7
ASSTVPGDSVGEQY
>TRBV11-2|TRBJ2-5
ASSLGAGGLPQETQY
>TRBV28|TRBJ2-3
AALESGGAGDTQY
>TRBV5-4|TRBJ2-1
ASSLSGDSYNEQF
>TRBV19|TRBJ2-7
ASSAPGQGAYEQY
>TRBV5-1|TRBJ1-2
ASSPDRGNEGYT
>TRBV18|TRBJ1-3
ASAGGSTSGNTIY
>TRBV5-1|TRBJ2-5
ASSLAGGRGETQY
>TRBV19|TRBJ1-1
ASSIGGRMNTEAF
>TRBV28|NA
ASSFSDRPAYEQY
>TRBV15|TRBJ2-1
ATSRDSARGFPNEQF
>TRBV18|TRBJ1-2
ASSGVQGFDYGYT
>TRBV19|TRBJ2-1
ASSIPSGRASRDNEQF
>TRBV20-1|TRBJ1-2
SVQDRVGYT
>TRBV29-1|TRBJ2-1
SATGQGFNEQF
>TRBV2|TRBJ1-2
ASSDQQGARVFYGYT
>TRBV6-1|TRBJ2-7
ASRTGQGSYEQY
>TRBV5-6|TRBJ2-3
ASRYLTSGNTDTQY
>TRBV27|TRBJ1-1
ASSLGDRGNTEAF
>TRBV28|NA
ASSPPPPGYEQY
>TRBV9|TRBJ1-2
ASGEGQGIKNYT
>TRBV6-5|TRBJ1-4
ASSYSWGSDEKLF
>TRBV9|TRBJ1-3
ATKLPHPGGTDHAGNTIY
>TRBV7-2|TRBJ2-2
ASSQGSWVGELF
>TRBV5-1|TRBJ2-5
ASSVSRGETQY
>TRBV4-3|TRBJ2-6
ASSQRDRAYPFVLT
>TRBV5-1|TRBJ2-5
ASSLAASGKGETQY
>TRBV19|TRBJ2-3
ASRGQGTDTQY
>TRBV29-1|TRBJ2-2
SCTNTGELF
>TRBV7-2|TRBJ2-1
ASSFQPTGSSYNEQF
>TRBV21-1|TRBJ1-3
ASSKPQGARNTIY
>TRBV18|TRBJ1-3
ASSSAQAWFGNTIY
>TRBV18|TRBJ1-4
ASSPRQGEKLF
>TRBV5-1|TRBJ1-4
ASSLTQKSEKLF
>TRBV6-1|TRBJ2-7
ASSAPSRTGGSYEQY
>TRBV2|TRBJ1-2
ASSAGTRANYGYT
>TRBV9|TRBJ2-5
ASSVGAVSSGRFKETQY
>TRBV15|TRBJ1-5
ATSSAKGGEGQPQH
>TRBV5-1|TRBJ2-7
ASSPLAGGINYEQY
>TRBV29-1|TRBJ1-4
SVRTATNEKLF
>TRBV28|TRBJ2-5
ASSLGGLAQETQY
>TRBV9|TRBJ2-7
ASSPQDGADKRYEQY
>TRBV5-1|TRBJ1-1
ASSLVAGLNTEAF
>TRBV27|TRBJ1-4
ASSPPRAGPKATNEKLF